This T cell receptor beta chain originates from a study of beta chain features in type 1 diabetes. Across the study: Cell yields, gender and age were similar in healthy donors and patients.

Study-level points and caveats: Shorter TCRB CDR3s, moderately but significantly so, were found in Type 1 diabetes patients in all four CD4+ subsets.

Expressed TCRB transcripts were sequenced because the isolated RNA had all been reverse transcribed beforehand. This table comes from immunoSEQ multiplex PCR, and its TCRdb copy is limited to in-frame clones, with some not included. The repertoire has 600,000 to 700,000 clones, around 15% of them found once; the top ten carry approximately 0.021%. In the case of this clone: Its target is not known.

Every donor had blood drawn once into heparin, approximately 120 mL on average. The sequencing sample was made of naive CD4+ T cells from blood. The TCR comes from a man between 18 and 29 years old with type 1 diabetes.

The CDR3 bases are TGTGCCAGCAGCCTTAACATGAACACTGAAGCTTTCTTT. This codes for CASSLNMNTEAFF. This chain links TRBV2 with TRBJ1-1; D is unclear. Trimming left V 6 bases short and J 0 bases short, with 8 bases between. The CDR3 runs to 13 residues. The germline gives CDR1 SNHLY, CDR2 FYNNEI.